Below, 19 T cell receptor beta chains from the same sample are listed, as sequenced in a study of OX40 agonist ivuxolimab in advanced cancers. Generated by immunoSEQ multiplex PCR, the TCRdb table keeps only in-frame clones and is missing some. The data contain about 73,000 clones, 86% of them singletons. The specimen was CD4+ or CD8+ T cells sorted from blood, collected in a trial of the OX40 agonist ivuxolimab. These receptors originate from an adult with an advanced solid tumor such as melanoma, head and neck, liver or kidney cancer.

In this sample, this clone turned up a few times. The rearrangement uses TRBV7-9 and TRBJ2-7; D is uncertain. The CDR3 has 13 amino acids. V lost 3 bases, J lost 1 base, and 7 bases lay in between. Per germline, CDR1 SEHNR and CDR2 FQNEAQ (reference sequence). CDR3: CASSFGQSYEQYF. CDR3 DNA sequence: TGTGCCAGCAGCTTTGGGCAGTCCTACGAGCAGTACTTC.

This chain connects TRBV5-1 to TRBJ2-2, with 11 bases fitting TRBD2. CDR1 and CDR2 (germline): SGHRS, YFSETQ. The CDR3 runs 17 residues. The junction had 1 base not matched to a gene; V was cut back by 0 bases and J by 0 bases. The chain's CDR3 is CASSLASGRTNTGELFF. The CDR3 DNA reads TGCGCCAGCAGCTTGGCTAGCGGGAGGACGAACACCGGGGAGCTGTTTTTT.

Notes on this clone: One end of the junction varies from germline; a read error may be responsible. The V gene is TRBV6-4, the J gene TRBJ1-2; possibly TRBD1 for D (5 bases). CDR1 is MRHNA and CDR2 is SNTAGT in the germline V gene. The CDR3 spans 15 residues. In DNA, the CDR3 is TGTGCCAGCAGTGACTCCGGTTGGGGGAGATACAATATCTTCTTC. Amino acids: CASSDSGWGRYNIFF.

This sequence joins TRBV12-2 and TRBJ1-4. TRBV12-2 is described as a pseudogene. The length of the CDR3 is 14 residues. This chain's CDR3 is CASPCSEANEKLFF. The DNA of the CDR3 is TGTGCAAGTCCCTGCAGCGAGGCTAATGAAAAACTGTTTTTT.

The genes are TRBV30 and TRBJ1-6; 7 bases match TRBD1. This CDR3 is built from 11 residues. Germline CDR1 reads GTSNPN; CDR2 reads SVGIG (reference sequence). V gave up 7 bases and J gave up 9 bases; unmatched junction bases: 3. In DNA form, the CDR3 reads TGTGCCTATAACAGGGGTTCACCCCTCCACTTT. Encoded protein: CAYNRGSPLHF.

This clone was seen more than once but under ten times. This chain connects TRBV30 to TRBJ2-1; TRBD2 matches at 11 bases. The CDR3 extends over 12 amino acids. V trimming: 4 bases; J trimming: 9 bases; junction bases outside the gene matches: 2. CDR1 is GTSNPN and CDR2 is SVGIG in the germline V gene (reference sequence). This CDR3 reads CAWISGGGEQFF. The CDR3 region has the DNA TGTGCCTGGATTAGCGGGGGGGGTGAGCAGTTCTTC.

The J gene is TRBJ1-5, the V gene TRBV28; D gene uncertain. The CDR3 is 16 amino acids. From germline, CDR1 is MDHEN and CDR2 SYDVKM. V gave up 3 bases and J gave up 0 bases, with 12 bases separating them. The DNA of the CDR3 is TGTGCCAGCAGTTTTATCGGCGGGGATAGCAATCAGCCCCAGCATTTT. It specifies CASSFIGGDSNQPQHF.

The CDR3 loop is CSYTAASENIQYF. The CDR3 DNA reads TGCAGCTACACTGCGGCCTCGGAAAACATTCAGTACTTC. V and J are TRBV29-1 and TRBJ2-4; D gene uncertain. Deletions cut 8 bases from V and 5 bases from J, with 16 bases between. This CDR3 comprises 13 residues. Germline CDR1 and CDR2: SQVTM and ANQGSEA.

This rearrangement joins TRBV5-1 to TRBJ1-3; D unresolved. This CDR3 region has 15 residues. The germline CDR1 and CDR2 sequences are SGHRS and YFSETQ. Trimming removed 0 bases from V and 4 bases from J, with 11 bases in between. CDR3 bases: TGCGCCAGCAGCTTGGTGGCGGGATCCGGAAACACCATATATTTT. Residues: CASSLVAGSGNTIYF.

The chain uses TRBV9 and TRBJ1-2; 7 positions agree with TRBD1. Germline CDR1 SGDLS, CDR2 YYNGEE. The CDR3 contains 15 residues. The ends lost 0 bases at V and 7 bases at J; junction bases unmatched: 9. CDR3 in DNA: TGTGCCAGCAGCGTAGTATCGGGACAGCTCTCTGGCTACACCTTC. Translation gives CASSVVSGQLSGYTF.

The chain links TRBV28 to TRBJ1-3, with 7 bases matching TRBD1. CDR1 and CDR2 (germline): MDHEN, SYDVKM. V lost 6 bases, J lost 2 bases, and 7 bases stayed unmatched. The CDR3 runs to 15 residues. Here the CDR3 DNA reads TGTGCCAGCAGGGGTGACAGGGTCCCTGGAAACACCATATATTTT. It yields the protein CASRGDRVPGNTIYF. Together with reference TRBV28 and TRBJ1-3, the CDR3 gives the full variable domain: DVKVTQSSRYLVKRTGEKVFLECVQDMDHENMFWYRQDPGLGLRLIYFSYDVKMKEKGDIPEGYSVSREKKERFSLILESASTNQTSMYLCASRGDRVPGNTIYFGEGSWLTVV.

This clone has more than one count but fewer than ten. V usage is TRBV29-1 and J usage is TRBJ2-7; D gene ambiguous. The CDR3 loop spans 12 amino acids. The V and J ends lost 1 base and 1 base respectively, with 5 bases between them. In germline, CDR1 is SQVTM, CDR2 ANQGSEA. The CDR3 sequence: CSVEVRSYEQYF. The CDR3 nucleotides read TGCAGCGTTGAAGTCCGTTCCTACGAGCAGTACTTC.

This clone was seen a handful of times. V usage is TRBV14 and J usage is TRBJ2-7, with D unclear. From germline, CDR1 is SGHDN and CDR2 FVKESK. The CDR3 is 15 amino acids. Trimming pared 3 bases from V and 3 bases from J, leaving 15 bases between. CDR3 sequence: CASSHPGGRFYEQYF. CDR3 coding DNA: TGTGCCAGCAGCCATCCCGGCGGCCGATTCTACGAGCAGTACTTC.

The chain uses TRBV6-1 and TRBJ2-2, with 12 nucleotides matching TRBD2. Trimming took 1 base from V and 3 from J; bases not matched to a gene: 6. The CDR3 is 18 amino acids. Germline-derived CDR1 and CDR2 are MNHNS and SASEGT. CDR3 sequence reads: CASSEGFLAGGYTGELFF. CDR3 nucleotides: TGTGCCAGCAGTGAAGGGTTCCTAGCGGGAGGGTACACCGGGGAGCTGTTTTTT.

V gene TRBV27 combines with J gene TRBJ1-4; D gene ambiguous. Germline loops: CDR1 MNHEY, CDR2 SMNVEV (reference sequence). The CDR3 has 14 residues. V gave up 3 bases and J gave up 0 bases, with 5 bases separating them. CDR3: CASSLGTTNEKLFF. DNA for the CDR3: TGTGCCAGCAGTTTGGGGACAACTAATGAAAAACTGTTTTTT.

CDR3: CASSFRSVRSSYEQYF. The CDR3 coding sequence is TGTGCCAGCAGCTTTCGCAGCGTTAGGAGCTCCTACGAGCAGTACTTC. The chain employs TRBV11-2 and TRBJ2-7; D unclear. Germline assignment: CDR1 SGHAT and CDR2 FQNNGV. The CDR3 loop spans 16 amino acids. The V end lost 3 bases, the J end lost 0 bases, and 15 bases lay between the germline ends.

The chain links TRBV5-1 to TRBJ2-4, with D maybe TRBD1 (5 bases). Trimming stripped 4 bases from V and 5 bases from J, with 13 bases between. CDR1 and CDR2 from the germline V gene are SGHRS and YFSETQ. CDR3 length: 14 residues. The CDR3: CASSVDRGQNIQYF. CDR3 sequence (DNA): TGCGCCAGCAGCGTAGACAGAGGACAAAACATTCAGTACTTC.

This sequence joins TRBV30 and TRBJ2-5; TRBD2 matches at 7 bases. Germline CDR1 and CDR2: GTSNPN and SVGIG (reference sequence). The junction had 7 bases not matched to a gene; V was cut back by 4 bases and J by 5 bases. The CDR3 is made up of 13 amino acids. CDR3 sequence: CAWTLGGGETQYF. The CDR3 bases are TGTGCCTGGACTCTCGGCGGGGGTGAGACCCAGTACTTC.

This rearrangement joins TRBV2 to TRBJ1-2, with TRBD1 matching over 9 bases. The CDR3 extends over 13 amino acids. V shed 3 bases and J 13 bases; nucleotides not matched to a gene: 9. Germline V CDR1 and CDR2: SNHLY, FYNNEI. CDR3: CASSERGQGASTF. The CDR3, as DNA: TGTGCCAGCAGTGAGAGGGGACAGGGAGCAAGCACCTTC. The full variable domain, completed using reference TRBV2 and TRBJ1-2, is EPEVTQTPSHQVTQMGQEVILRCVPISNHLYFYWYRQILGQKVEFLVSFYNNEISEKSEIFDDQFSVERPDGSNFTLKIRSTKLEDSAMYFCASSERGQGASTFGSGTRLTVV.